This T cell receptor (beta chain) was sequenced during a study of regulatory and conventional T cells in RAG deficiency. The V gene's germline CDR1 is LGHNA and CDR2 YNFKEQ. V shed 1 base and J shed 5 bases, with 15 bases lying between them. This CDR3 is built from 16 residues. The sorted conventional CD4+ T cells were CD25-low and CD127-high, with genomic DNA sequenced. Libraries were prepared by immunoSEQ multiplex PCR; TCRdb keeps only in-frame clonotypes and omits some of them. This repertoire shows more than 20,000 clones, around 97% found once; its top ten account for roughly 1.3%. These records were also assigned to another study, of regulatory T cells. From that second work: Amplification used 52 TRBV primers and 13 TRBJ primers.

The source of this sequence is a human donor in good health. Sequencing was carried out using CD25- CD4+ T cells sorted from blood. The genes are TRBV4-2 and TRBJ2-1; possible D gene TRBD2, 8 bases. In DNA, the CDR3 is TGTGCCAGCAGCCAAGTAGTAGCGGGGACAGACAATGAGCAGTTCTTC. Protein sequence: CASSQVVAGTDNEQFF.